The TCR beta chain described here comes from a study of immune evolution from preneoplasia to lung adenocarcinoma. The ends lost 0 bases at V and 2 bases at J; junction bases unmatched: 1. Germline loops: CDR1 SGDLS, CDR2 YYNGEE. This CDR3 contains 16 residues. Patient tissue came from resections in Japan or China, 2014–2017. Two lung cancer pathologists independently confirmed each histologic diagnosis. After pathologic assessment, macro-dissection selected premalignant or tumor cells for extraction. Broader study findings: Later-stage lesions appeared to have more T cells, more diversity, less clonality.

TCRdb keeps only in-frame clones here, not all; method: immunoSEQ multiplex PCR. In the table there are 15,000 or so clones, 85% to 90% of which are singletons. With regard to this clone: The antigen is unknown.

The material sequenced was FFPE lung adenocarcinoma in situ tissue. This clonotype was sampled from an older donor with lung adenocarcinoma. The chain carries TRBV9 and TRBJ2-3; 12 nucleotides agree with TRBD2. Here the CDR3 DNA reads TGTGCCAGCAGCGTAGGACTAGCGGGGGTCACAGATACGCAGTATTTT. This codes for CASSVGLAGVTDTQYF.